The rows below give T cell receptor beta chains drawn from one sample of a study of OX40 agonist ivuxolimab in advanced cancers. Produced via immunoSEQ multiplex PCR; TCRdb's table is partial and in-frame only. The table includes about 10,000 clones, around 80% detected once. Here the sequenced sample was CD4+ or CD8+ T cells sorted from blood, taken in a trial of the OX40 agonist ivuxolimab. The receptors shown here come from an adult with an advanced solid tumor such as melanoma, head and neck, liver or kidney cancer. The CDR3 runs from the conserved cysteine through the conserved F or W. A D gene is named only where the DNA matches it firmly. Expanded clones get a size class; other rows say once, few or many, or leave the size out.

D gene: TRBD2; J gene: TRBJ2-7; clone size: -; V gene: TRBV2; CDR3 protein: CASRDSGRLYEQYF; CDR3 DNA: TGTGCCAGCAGAGATAGCGGGAGGCTTTACGAGCAGTACTTC
D gene: -; J gene: TRBJ1-1; clone size: -; V gene: TRBV5-8; CDR3 protein: CASSFRHPTEAFF; CDR3 DNA: TGTGCCAGCAGCTTCCGACATCCGACTGAAGCTTTCTTT
D gene: -; J gene: TRBJ2-1; clone size: -; V gene: TRBV27; CDR3 protein: CASSLLDEQFF; CDR3 DNA: TGTGCCAGCAGTTTATTAGATGAGCAGTTCTTC
D gene: TRBD1; J gene: TRBJ1-2; clone size: -; V gene: TRBV10-3; CDR3 protein: CASSPVSGTGHYGYTF; CDR3 DNA: TGTGCCAGCAGTCCCGTCAGTGGGACAGGCCACTATGGCTACACCTTC
D gene: -; J gene: TRBJ1-2; clone size: few; V gene: TRBV27; CDR3 protein: CASSLGGGNGYTF; CDR3 DNA: TGTGCCAGCAGTTTAGGGGGAGGGAATGGCTACACCTTC
D gene: TRBD2; J gene: TRBJ2-3; clone size: -; V gene: TRBV9; CDR3 protein: CASSGSGRAVDTDTQYF; CDR3 DNA: TGTGCCAGCAGCGGTAGCGGGAGGGCGGTCGACACAGATACGCAGTATTTT
D gene: TRBD1; J gene: TRBJ2-5; clone size: -; V gene: TRBV19; CDR3 protein: CASSVRDRFYQETQYF; CDR3 DNA: TGTGCCAGTAGTGTCCGGGACAGGTTTTACCAAGAGACCCAGTACTTC
D gene: -; J gene: TRBJ2-7; clone size: -; V gene: TRBV19; CDR3 protein: CASSLTAANYEQYF; CDR3 DNA: TGTGCCAGTAGCCTCACGGCTGCGAACTACGAGCAGTACTTC
D gene: TRBD1; J gene: TRBJ2-7; clone size: -; V gene: TRBV19; CDR3 protein: CASSAGQDYEQYF; CDR3 DNA: TGTGCCAGTAGCGCCGGACAGGACTACGAGCAGTACTTC
D gene: -; J gene: TRBJ2-3; clone size: -; V gene: TRBV6-1; CDR3 protein: CAGKGGPTDTQYF; CDR3 DNA: TGTGCCGGTAAGGGGGGCCCGACAGATACGCAGTATTTT
D gene: TRBD1; J gene: TRBJ1-2; clone size: medium-sized; V gene: TRBV6-5; CDR3 protein: CASSRQGGKNGYTF; CDR3 DNA: TGTGCCAGCAGTCGACAGGGAGGGAAAAATGGCTACACCTTC